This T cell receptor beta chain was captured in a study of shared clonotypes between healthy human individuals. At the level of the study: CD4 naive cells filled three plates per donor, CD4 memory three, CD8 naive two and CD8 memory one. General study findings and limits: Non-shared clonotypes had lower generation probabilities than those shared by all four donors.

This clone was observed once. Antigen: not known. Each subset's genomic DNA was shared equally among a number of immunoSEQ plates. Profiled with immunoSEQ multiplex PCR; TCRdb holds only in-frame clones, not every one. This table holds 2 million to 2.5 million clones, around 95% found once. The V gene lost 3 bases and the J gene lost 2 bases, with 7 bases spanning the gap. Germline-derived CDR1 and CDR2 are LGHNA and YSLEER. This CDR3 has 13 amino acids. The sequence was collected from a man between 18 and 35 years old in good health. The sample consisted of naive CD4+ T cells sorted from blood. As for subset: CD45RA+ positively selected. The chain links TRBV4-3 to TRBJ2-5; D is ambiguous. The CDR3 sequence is CASSQDRQETQYF. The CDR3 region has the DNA TGCGCCAGCAGCCAGGATAGACAAGAGACCCAGTACTTC.